This T cell receptor (beta chain) stems from a study of blood T cells in healthy people across ages. This clonotype has a handful of counts. It was with a sample-barcoded 5' primer and a J-beta primer mix that a second PCR of roughly 7 to 11 cycles was run. TCRdb redid the calling of the 5' RACE reads with MiXCR, one entry per CDR3 protein. The sample consists of approximately 1.5 million distinct CDR3 sequences, roughly 32% of them appearing once. Sample: blood. The clonotype originates from a woman aged 25 to 45 in good health.

CDR3: CASSPKGGRRNTEAFF. The CDR3 DNA reads as TGTGCCAGCAGCCCAAAGGGTGGCAGGCGGAACACTGAAGCTTTCTTT. The chain uses TRBV7-8 and TRBJ1-1, with no clear D. The CDR3 sequence is 16 residues long. Per the germline V gene, CDR1 is SGHVS and CDR2 is FQNEAQ. The ends were cut back, 5 bases at V and 1 base at J, with 17 bases in the middle.